Each of the 7 T cell receptor beta chains below was sequenced from the same sample in a study of chemoradiotherapy in HPV16-positive cancers. Produced via immunoSEQ multiplex PCR; TCRdb's table is partial and in-frame only. The data hold some 8,900 clones, with around nine tenths observed a single time. The sequences come from blood, collected from a patient who underwent chemoradiotherapy. The receptors derive from a human donor with HPV-associated anogenital cancer.

This chain uses TRBV11-2 with TRBJ1-5; weak D call: TRBD1 (6 bases). V lost 2 bases to trimming and J lost 7 bases, with 9 bases between them. CDR3 size: 13 residues. The V gene's germline CDR1 is SGHAT and CDR2 FQNNGV. The CDR3 DNA follows: TGTGCCAGCAGCTTATCCACAGGGCAGCCCCAGCATTTT. Its protein is CASSLSTGQPQHF.

This clone is labeled as large. The chain carries TRBV6-4 and TRBJ1-2, with D tentatively TRBD1 (6 bases). V lost 2 bases, J lost 4 bases, and 14 bases lay in between. This CDR3 contains 15 residues. The germline V gene has CDR1 MRHNA and CDR2 SNTAGT. The CDR3 loop is CASSDTPQGLYGYTF. Here the CDR3 DNA reads TGTGCCAGCAGTGACACACCCCAGGGGCTCTATGGCTACACCTTC.

The chain employs TRBV7-2 and TRBJ2-5; the D gene is possibly TRBD1 (6 bases). CDR1 is SGHTA, CDR2 FQGNSA, per germline. The ends were cut back, 5 bases at V and 5 bases at J, with 15 bases in the middle. The CDR3 loop spans 14 amino acids. The CDR3 spells CASSRRTGMETQYF. The CDR3 DNA reads TGTGCCAGCAGCCGACGAACAGGGATGGAGACCCAGTACTTC.

This CDR3 is CASLTHYEQYF. DNA for the CDR3: TGTGCCAGCCTCACCCACTACGAGCAGTACTTC. J is TRBJ2-7 and V is TRBV6-1; D is undetermined. The CDR3 length is 11 residues. Per the germline V gene, CDR1 is MNHNS and CDR2 is SASEGT. Between the trimmed V and J ends, which lost 8 bases and 3 bases, there was a span of 8 bases.

This chain links TRBV15 with TRBJ1-2; no firm D call. From germline, CDR1 is LNHNV and CDR2 YYDKDF (reference sequence). The length of the CDR3 is 13 residues. V gave up 1 base and J gave up 5 bases, with 8 bases separating them. The CDR3 nucleotides read TGTGCCACCAGCAGAGTTCTCGCGTATGGCTACACCTTC. This gives the protein CATSRVLAYGYTF.

The J gene is TRBJ2-2, the V gene TRBV7-6; 16 bases are a match to TRBD2. The V gene's germline CDR1 is SGHVS and CDR2 FNYEAQ. The CDR3 has 19 amino acids. Trimming at V came to 1 base and at J to 4 bases, leaving 6 bases not matched to a gene. CDR3 nucleotides: TGTGCCAGCAGCTTAGGTCCGGGACTAGCGGGAGGGCGCACCGGGGAGCTGTTTTTT. Encoded protein: CASSLGPGLAGGRTGELFF.

The chain carries TRBV25-1 and TRBJ2-5; D is perhaps TRBD1 (6 bases). TRBJ2-7 matches the DNA end more closely, so the J call is doubtful. The CDR3 is made up of 15 amino acids. In germline, CDR1 is MGHDK, CDR2 SYGVNS. The CDR3 here is CASSEINILTGEQYF. The CDR3 DNA follows: TGTGCCAGCAGTGAGATAAATATCTTGACAGGCGAGCAGTACTTC.